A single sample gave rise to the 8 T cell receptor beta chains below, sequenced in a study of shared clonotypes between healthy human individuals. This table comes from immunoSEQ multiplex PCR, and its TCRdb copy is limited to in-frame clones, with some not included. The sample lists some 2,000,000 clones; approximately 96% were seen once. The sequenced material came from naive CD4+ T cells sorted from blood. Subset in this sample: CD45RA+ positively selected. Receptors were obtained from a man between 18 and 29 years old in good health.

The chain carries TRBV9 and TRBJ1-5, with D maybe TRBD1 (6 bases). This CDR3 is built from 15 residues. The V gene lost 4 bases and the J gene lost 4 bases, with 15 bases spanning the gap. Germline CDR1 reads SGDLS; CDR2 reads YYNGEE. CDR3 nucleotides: TGTGCCAGCAGCTTCTCCGGGACACCTAATCAGCCCCAGCATTTT. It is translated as CASSFSGTPNQPQHF.

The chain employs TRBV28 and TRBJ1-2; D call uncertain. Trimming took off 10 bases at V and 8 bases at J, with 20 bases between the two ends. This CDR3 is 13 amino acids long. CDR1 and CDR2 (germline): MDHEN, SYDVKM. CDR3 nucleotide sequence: TGTGCCACAGCAGTTCTCACTAAAGGGGGCTACACCTTC. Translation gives CATAVLTKGGYTF.

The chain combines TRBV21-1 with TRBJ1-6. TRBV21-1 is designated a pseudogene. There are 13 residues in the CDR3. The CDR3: CASSKERDRLLHF. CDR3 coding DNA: TGTGCCAGCAGCAAAGAGCGGGATAGGCTCCTCCACTTT.

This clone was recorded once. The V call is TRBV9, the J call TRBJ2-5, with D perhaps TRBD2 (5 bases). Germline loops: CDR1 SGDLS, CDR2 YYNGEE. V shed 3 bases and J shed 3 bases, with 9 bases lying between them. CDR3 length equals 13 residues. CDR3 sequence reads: CASSAGLEETQYF. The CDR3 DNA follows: TGTGCCAGCAGCGCAGGACTGGAAGAGACCCAGTACTTC. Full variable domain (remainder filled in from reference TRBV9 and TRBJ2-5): DSGVTQTPKHLITATGQRVTLRCSPRSGDLSVYWYQQSLDQGLQFLIQYYNGEERAKGNILERFSAQQFPDLHSELNLSSLELGDSALYFCASSAGLEETQYFGPGTRLLVL.

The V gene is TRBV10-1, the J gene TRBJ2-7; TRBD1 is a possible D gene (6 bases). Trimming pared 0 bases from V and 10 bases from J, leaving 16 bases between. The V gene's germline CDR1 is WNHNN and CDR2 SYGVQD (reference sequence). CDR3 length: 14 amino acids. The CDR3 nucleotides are TGCGCCAGCAGTGAGTCCGGGACAACGTTGCAACAGTACTTC. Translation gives CASSESGTTLQQYF.

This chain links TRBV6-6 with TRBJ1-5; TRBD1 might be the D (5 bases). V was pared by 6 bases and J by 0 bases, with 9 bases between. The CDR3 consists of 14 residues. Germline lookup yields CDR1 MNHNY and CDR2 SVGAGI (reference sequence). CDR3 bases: TGTGCCAGCAGGGCTCAGGGTAGCAATCAGCCCCAGCATTTT. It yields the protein CASRAQGSNQPQHF.

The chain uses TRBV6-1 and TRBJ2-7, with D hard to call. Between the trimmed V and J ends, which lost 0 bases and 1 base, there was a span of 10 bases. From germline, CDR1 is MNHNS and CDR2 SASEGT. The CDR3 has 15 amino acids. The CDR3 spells CASSEAGTLSYEQYF. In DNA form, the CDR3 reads TGTGCCAGCAGTGAAGCAGGAACCTTATCCTACGAGCAGTACTTC.

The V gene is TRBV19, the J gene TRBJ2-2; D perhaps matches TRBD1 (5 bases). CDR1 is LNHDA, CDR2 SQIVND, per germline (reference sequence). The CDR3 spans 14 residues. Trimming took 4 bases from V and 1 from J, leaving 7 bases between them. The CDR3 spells CASSSQGNTGELFF. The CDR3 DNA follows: TGTGCCAGTAGTAGTCAGGGGAACACCGGGGAGCTGTTTTTT.